This TCR beta chain was observed in a study of blood T cell repertoires in COVID-19. Per the authors' pipeline: Reference gene primer amplification yielded estimated nucleated cell counts. Sequencing was performed with immunoSEQ multiplex PCR; in TCRdb, only in-frame clones are kept and a portion is missing. Clone size and the V and J calls come from that table; the DNA yielded D and trimming. Of 200,000 to 250,000 clones listed, more than 80% are singletons. CDR1 is MDHEN and CDR2 is SYDVKM in the germline V gene. The J segment lost 8 bases and the V segment lost 6 bases, leaving 11 bases of the junction unmatched. The CDR3 length is 16 residues. During active infection, Seattle patients enrolled and were then monitored through disease.

The sample taken for sequencing was peripheral blood. This chain joins TRBV28 and TRBJ2-1; 12 bases match TRBD1. The clonotype comes from a man younger than 45 with COVID-19, enrolled during active disease. The CDR3: CASSPLAGQGAYEQFF. The CDR3 DNA reads TGTGCCAGCAGCCCTCTTGCGGGACAGGGGGCGTATGAGCAGTTCTTC.